The 3 T cell receptor beta chains given below trace back to one sample, sequenced in a study of shared clonotypes between healthy human individuals. CD8 cells regarded as naive lacked CD45RO, were positively chosen for CCR7, and omitted terminally differentiated effector memory CD45RA+ cells. Generated by immunoSEQ multiplex PCR, the TCRdb table keeps only in-frame clones and is missing some. The sample records around 2,100,000 clones, roughly 95% being singletons. The sequenced material came from naive CD8+ T cells sorted from blood. The source of these receptors is a man younger than 35 in good health.

This sequence joins TRBV5-8 and TRBJ1-1, with D possibly being TRBD1 (5 bases). The CDR3 spans 14 residues. V lost 1 base to trimming and J lost 6 bases, with 13 bases between them. In germline, CDR1 is SGHTS, CDR2 YDEGEE. The CDR3 reads CASSLSLGAAEAFF. CDR3 in DNA: TGTGCCAGCAGCTTGTCCCTCGGGGCGGCTGAAGCTTTCTTT.

This chain connects TRBV11-2 to TRBJ1-2; maybe TRBD1 (6 bases). The V end lost 1 base, the J end lost 7 bases, and 25 bases lay between the germline ends. CDR1 is SGHAT and CDR2 is FQNNGV in the germline V gene. The CDR3 consists of 18 residues. Here the CDR3 DNA reads TGTGCCAGCAGCTTAGGTTCTATTGGCGGGGCAGGGGCCTCTGGCTACACCTTC. Amino acid sequence: CASSLGSIGGAGASGYTF. The whole variable domain, remainder taken from reference TRBV11-2 and TRBJ1-2, is EAGVAQSPRYKIIEKRQSVAFWCNPISGHATLYWYQQILGQGPKLLIQFQNNGVVDDSQLPKDRFSAERLKGVDSTLKIQPAKLEDSAVYLCASSLGSIGGAGASGYTFGSGTRLTVV.

The rearrangement links TRBV19 to TRBJ1-5; a weak D match, TRBD1 (5 bases). V was shortened by 10 bases and J by 0 bases, with 10 bases between the two germline ends. The CDR3 runs to 13 residues. Germline CDR1 reads LNHDA; CDR2 reads SQIVND (reference sequence). The CDR3 protein is CATRGDSNQPQHF. In nucleotides, the CDR3 is TGTGCCACCCGGGGCGATAGCAATCAGCCCCAGCATTTT. Full variable domain (missing parts from reference TRBV19 and TRBJ1-5): DGGITQSPKYLFRKEGQNVTLSCEQNLNHDAMYWYRQDPGQGLRLIYYSQIVNDFQKGDIAEGYSVSREKKESFPLTVTSAQKNPTAFYLCATRGDSNQPQHFGDGTRLSIL.